The rows below give T cell receptor beta chains drawn from one sample of a study of radiation and T cells in renal cell carcinoma. TCRdb's copy holds only in-frame clones and misses some; the assay was immunoSEQ multiplex PCR. Of 110,000 to 150,000 clones detected, approximately 90% appear once; the ten largest clones hold around 12%. The material was blood, obtained from a patient whose treatment included radiotherapy and nephrectomy. The receptors come from a woman in her forties or fifties with renal cell carcinoma. Each CDR3 is given with its conserved first and last residue. D genes are given only for firm matches. For some rows the clone size is stated as once, few or many, or as a class when expanded; others skip it.

>TRBJ1-2|-|-|TRBV4-2
TGTGCCAGCAGCCCGGACACGGGCCGTTCTGGCTACACCTTC
CASSPDTGRSGYTF
>TRBJ2-6|-|once|TRBV7-3
TGTGCCAGCAGCCCCGATCGTAACTCTGGGGCCAACGTCCTGACTTTC
CASSPDRNSGANVLTF
>TRBJ2-5|-|-|TRBV28
TGTGCCAGCAGTCAGACAAGCCAAGAGACCCAGTACTTC
CASSQTSQETQYF
>TRBJ2-7|-|-|TRBV25-1
TGTGCCAGCAGTGACGGAATCTACGAGCAGTACTTC
CASSDGIYEQYF
>TRBJ1-1|-|once|TRBV6-1
TGTGCCAGCAGTATATGGACTTCCCGGGACACTGAAGCTTTCTTT
CASSIWTSRDTEAFF
>TRBJ2-7|TRBD2|-|TRBV18
TGTGCCAGCTCACCAGGGAGGGTTCTTGTAGGGGAGCAGTACTTC
CASSPGRVLVGEQYF
>TRBJ2-3|-|-|TRBV19
TGTGCCAGTAGCTCTATAGCGACCACAGATACGCAGTATTTT
CASSSIATTDTQYF
>TRBJ2-3|-|-|TRBV6-4
TGTGCCAGCAGTGACTCTCAGGCAGATACGCAGTATTTT
CASSDSQADTQYF
>TRBJ2-3|TRBD2|-|TRBV9
TGTGCCAGCAGCCGGGGGGGCCTCACAGATACGCAGTATTTT
CASSRGGLTDTQYF
>TRBJ1-2|-|-|TRBV4-1
TGCGCCAGCAGCCAAGATCAGGGTTTGCGGACTAACTATGGCTACACCTTC
CASSQDQGLRTNYGYTF
>TRBJ1-1|TRBD1|few|TRBV9
TGTGCCAGCAGCGTAGACGCAGGGGGCTCTGAAGCTTTCTTT
CASSVDAGGSEAFF
>TRBJ1-1|TRBD1|once|TRBV5-6
TGTGCCAGCAACGACAGGGGTTACACTGAAGCTTTCTTT
CASNDRGYTEAFF
>TRBJ2-3|-|-|TRBV7-2
TGTGCCAGCAGCCCCCCGGGAACGTACACAGATACGCAGTATTTT
CASSPPGTYTDTQYF
>TRBJ2-5|TRBD1|-|TRBV7-9
TGTGCCAGCAGCTTACCGGGGACAGGAGAGACCCAGTACTTC
CASSLPGTGETQYF
>TRBJ2-1|-|-|TRBV15
TGTGCCACCAGCAGAGTTTGGGGTGAGAACAATGAGCAGTTCTTC
CATSRVWGENNEQFF
>TRBJ2-3|TRBD2|-|TRBV11-3
TGTGCCAGCAGCGTGACTAGCGGGGTAGCGGATACGCAGTATTTT
CASSVTSGVADTQYF
>TRBJ2-1|TRBD1|-|TRBV7-6
TGTGCCAGCAGCCAGGGGGGACAGGGGGTCAATGAGCAGTTCTTC
CASSQGGQGVNEQFF
>TRBJ2-7|-|-|TRBV7-6
TGTGCCAGCAGCTTAGCTCAGGGTACCTACGAGCAGTACTTC
CASSLAQGTYEQYF
>TRBJ1-2|TRBD1|-|TRBV10-3
TGTGCCATCAGTGAGCCGACAGGGGATAACTATGGCTACACCTTC
CAISEPTGDNYGYTF
>TRBJ1-2|TRBD1|-|TRBV6-5
TGTGCCAGCAGGGCAGGGGGTTTGGGCTACACCTTC
CASRAGGLGYTF
>TRBJ2-6|TRBD1|-|TRBV5-1
TGCGCCAGCAGCTTGTTACAGGACAGGGGGGCCAACGTCCTGACTTTC
CASSLLQDRGANVLTF
>TRBJ2-7|-|-|TRBV19
TGTGCCAGTAGGTCCGGAACAGGCGACCCCTCGCCCTACGAGCAGTACTTC
CASRSGTGDPSPYEQYF
>TRBJ2-3|-|-|TRBV7-2
TGTGCCAGCAGCTTAGTTGCGGGGCTCACCGATACGCAGTATTTT
CASSLVAGLTDTQYF
>TRBJ2-5|-|-|TRBV20-1
TGCAGTGCCAGGACGGAAGAGACCCAGTACTTC
CSARTEETQYF
>TRBJ2-2|-|-|TRBV9
TGTGCCAGCAGCCCCGGACAGAGCAACACCGGGGAGCTGTTTTTT
CASSPGQSNTGELFF
>TRBJ1-1|TRBD1|-|TRBV19
TGTGCCAGTAGTAACCCAACAGGGGGGAGAACTGAAGCTTTCTTT
CASSNPTGGRTEAFF
>TRBJ1-1|-|-|TRBV5-1
TGCGCCAGCCATATTCGAGGGGCAGGTTACACTGAAGCTTTCTTT
CASHIRGAGYTEAFF
>TRBJ1-2|-|-|TRBV11-2
TGTGCCAGCAGTACCCCGGCTCTCGGGGGCTACACCTTC
CASSTPALGGYTF
>TRBJ2-3|-|-|TRBV5-4
TGTGCCAGCAGCTTGGTTCAGGACTTCGATACGCAGTATTTT
CASSLVQDFDTQYF
>TRBJ1-2|TRBD1|once|TRBV6-5
TGTGCCAGCAGCCAACAGGGGTCCTATGGCTACACCTTC
CASSQQGSYGYTF
>TRBJ2-5|-|-|TRBV7-9
TGTGCCAGCAGCTTAGTATGGGACCTCCGTGAGACCCAGTACTTC
CASSLVWDLRETQYF
>TRBJ1-6|-|-|TRBV7-2
TGTGCCAGCAGCTTGATGGGGGCGGTTTCACCCCTCCACTTT
CASSLMGAVSPLHF
>TRBJ2-5|-|-|TRBV5-4
TGTGCCAGCAGCTTGGCAGGGACGCAAGAGACCCAGTACTTC
CASSLAGTQETQYF
>TRBJ1-1|TRBD1|-|TRBV6-1
TGTGCCAGCAGTGACAGGGGGACGGAAGCTTTCTTT
CASSDRGTEAFF
>TRBJ1-4|-|-|TRBV19
TGTGCCAGTAGTATGCCGCGGGGCCAACTGTTTTTT
CASSMPRGQLFF
>TRBJ2-3|TRBD2|-|TRBV6-4
TGTGCCAGCAGTGATCGGGGGGGCGCAGATACGCAGTATTTT
CASSDRGGADTQYF
>TRBJ1-1|-|-|TRBV19
TGTGCCAGTAGCGGGGAGGCGGTAAAGGGTGAAGCTTTCTTT
CASSGEAVKGEAFF
>TRBJ2-5|-|once|TRBV11-2
TGTGCCAGCAGCCGGGGCCGCGAAGAGACCCAGTACTTC
CASSRGREETQYF
>TRBJ2-7|-|-|TRBV2
TGTGCCAGCAGGCCCGACAGAGCCTACGAGCAGTACTTC
CASRPDRAYEQYF
>TRBJ1-1|-|-|TRBV4-1
TGCGCCAGCAGCCAAGGCCCCGACCCTAACACTGAAGCTTTCTTT
CASSQGPDPNTEAFF
>TRBJ2-7|-|-|TRBV5-1
TGCGCCAGCAGCTCTCAGGGTGACTCCTACGAGCAGTACTTC
CASSSQGDSYEQYF
>TRBJ1-5|-|-|TRBV4-1
TGCGCCAGCAGTCAAGGAGGGCAGCCCCAGCATTTT
CASSQGGQPQHF
>TRBJ1-1|-|-|TRBV7-9
TGTGCCAGCAACCTGCCAGGCCAGAGTGAAGCTTTCTTT
CASNLPGQSEAFF
>TRBJ2-3|-|once|TRBV7-8
TGTGCCAGCAGCTCCGGGGGGCCACGCGATACGCAGTATTTT
CASSSGGPRDTQYF
>TRBJ2-4|TRBD1|-|TRBV13
TGTGCCAGCAGCCGACAGGGGGGGGACATTCAGTACTTC
CASSRQGGDIQYF
>TRBJ1-2|-|-|TRBV11-2
TGTGCCAGCAGCTTATCTCGTGGCTACACCTTC
CASSLSRGYTF
>TRBJ2-5|-|-|TRBV5-4
TGTGCCAGCAGCTTAGTTGGCGCGACGGGAGAGACCCAGTACTTC
CASSLVGATGETQYF
>TRBJ1-6|-|-|TRBV19
TGTGCCAGTAGTATTGTCAGTAGTTCACCCCTCCACTTT
CASSIVSSSPLHF
>TRBJ2-7|-|once|TRBV2
TGTGCCAGCAAGACAGAGAGCTCCTACGAGCAGTACTTC
CASKTESSYEQYF
>TRBJ2-5|TRBD2|once|TRBV4-1
TGCGCCAGCAGCAAGACTAGCGGGACCTACGAAGAGACCCAGTACTTC
CASSKTSGTYEETQYF
>TRBJ1-1|TRBD1|-|TRBV19
TGTGCCAGTAGTATATCAGACAGGGTGAACACTGAAGCTTTCTTT
CASSISDRVNTEAFF
>TRBJ2-1|-|-|TRBV11-2
TGTGCCAAAAAACCGGAGTACAATGAGCAGTTCTTC
CAKKPEYNEQFF
>TRBJ2-3|-|-|TRBV19
TGTGCCAGTAGTATGGGCAGTTACACAGATACGCAGTATTTT
CASSMGSYTDTQYF
>TRBJ2-3|TRBD2|-|TRBV9
TGTGCCAGCAGCGAGCCTGGACTAGCGGGGGGATTTACGCAGTATTTT
CASSEPGLAGGFTQYF